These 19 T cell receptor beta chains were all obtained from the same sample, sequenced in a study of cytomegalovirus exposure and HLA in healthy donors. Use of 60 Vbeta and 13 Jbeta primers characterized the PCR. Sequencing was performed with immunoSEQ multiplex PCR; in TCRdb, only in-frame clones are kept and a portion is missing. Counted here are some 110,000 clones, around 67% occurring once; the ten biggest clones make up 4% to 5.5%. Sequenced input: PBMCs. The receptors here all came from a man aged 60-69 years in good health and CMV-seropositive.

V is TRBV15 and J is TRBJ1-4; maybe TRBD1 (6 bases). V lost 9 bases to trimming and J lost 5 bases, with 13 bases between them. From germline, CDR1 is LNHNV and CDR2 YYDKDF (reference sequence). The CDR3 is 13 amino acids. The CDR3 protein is CATETRGNEKLFF. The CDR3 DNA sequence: TGTGCCACAGAGACCAGGGGAAATGAAAAACTGTTTTTT.

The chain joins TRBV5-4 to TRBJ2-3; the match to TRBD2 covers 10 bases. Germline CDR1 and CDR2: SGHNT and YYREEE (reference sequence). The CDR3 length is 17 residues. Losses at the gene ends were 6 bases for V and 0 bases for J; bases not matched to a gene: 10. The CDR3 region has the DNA TGTGCCAGCAAGGCTAGCGGGGGCCGCGCTAGCACAGATACGCAGTATTTT. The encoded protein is CASKASGGRASTDTQYF.

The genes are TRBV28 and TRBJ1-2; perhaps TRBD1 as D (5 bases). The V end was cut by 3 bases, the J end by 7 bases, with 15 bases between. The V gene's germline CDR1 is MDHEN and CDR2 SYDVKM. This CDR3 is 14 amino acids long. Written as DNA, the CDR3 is TGTGCCAGCAGTTTGGGCAGGGTGAATTCTGGCTACACCTTC. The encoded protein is CASSLGRVNSGYTF.

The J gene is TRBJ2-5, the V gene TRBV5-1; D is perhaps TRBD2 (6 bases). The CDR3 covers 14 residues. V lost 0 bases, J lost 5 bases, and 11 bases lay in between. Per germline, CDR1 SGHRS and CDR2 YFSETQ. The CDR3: CASSLGLDKETQYF. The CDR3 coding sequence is TGCGCCAGCAGCTTGGGACTAGATAAGGAGACCCAGTACTTC.

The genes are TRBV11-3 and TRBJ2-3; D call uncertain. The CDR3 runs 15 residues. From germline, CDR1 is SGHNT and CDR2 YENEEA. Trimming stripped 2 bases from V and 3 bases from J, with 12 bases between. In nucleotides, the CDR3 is TGTGCCAGCAGCTTATCAGGCCTACTTACAGATACGCAGTATTTT. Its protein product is CASSLSGLLTDTQYF.

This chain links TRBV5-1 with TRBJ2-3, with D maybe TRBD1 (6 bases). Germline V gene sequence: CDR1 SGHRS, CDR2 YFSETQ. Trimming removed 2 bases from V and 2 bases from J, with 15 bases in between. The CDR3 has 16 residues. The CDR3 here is CASSLSGTTYTDTQYF. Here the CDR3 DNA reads TGCGCCAGCAGCTTATCCGGGACAACCTACACAGATACGCAGTATTTT.

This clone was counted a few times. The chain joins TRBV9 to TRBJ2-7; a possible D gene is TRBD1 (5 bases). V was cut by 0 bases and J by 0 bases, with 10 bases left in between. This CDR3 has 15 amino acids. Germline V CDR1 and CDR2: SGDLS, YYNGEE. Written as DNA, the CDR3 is TGTGCCAGCAGCGTAGCTGCAGGGCTCTCCTACGAGCAGTACTTC. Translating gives CASSVAAGLSYEQYF.

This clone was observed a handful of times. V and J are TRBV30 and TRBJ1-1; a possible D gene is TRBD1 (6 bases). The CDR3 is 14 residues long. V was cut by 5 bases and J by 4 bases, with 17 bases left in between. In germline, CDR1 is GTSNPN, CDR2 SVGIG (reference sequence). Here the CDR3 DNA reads TGTGCCTGGTCCGGGACAATGTGGGGCACTGAAGCTTTCTTT. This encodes CAWSGTMWGTEAFF.

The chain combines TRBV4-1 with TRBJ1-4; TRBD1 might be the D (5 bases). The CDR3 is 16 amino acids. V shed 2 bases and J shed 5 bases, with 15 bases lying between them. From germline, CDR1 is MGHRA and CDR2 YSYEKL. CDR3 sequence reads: CASSQPQTDNNEKLFF. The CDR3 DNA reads TGCGCCAGCAGCCAACCCCAGACAGACAACAATGAAAAACTGTTTTTT.

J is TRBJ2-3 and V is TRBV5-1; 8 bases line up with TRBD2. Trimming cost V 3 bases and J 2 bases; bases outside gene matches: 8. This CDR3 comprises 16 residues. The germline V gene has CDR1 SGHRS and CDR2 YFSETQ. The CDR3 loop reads CASSSRLARPTDTQYF. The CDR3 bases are TGCGCCAGCAGCTCTAGACTAGCGAGACCCACAGATACGCAGTATTTT.

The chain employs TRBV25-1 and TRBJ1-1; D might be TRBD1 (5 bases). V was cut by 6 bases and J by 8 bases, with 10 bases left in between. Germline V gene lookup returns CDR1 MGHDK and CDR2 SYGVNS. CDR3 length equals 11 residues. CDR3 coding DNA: TGTGCCAGCAGGCGGGAGGGGGAAGCTTTCTTT. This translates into CASRREGEAFF.

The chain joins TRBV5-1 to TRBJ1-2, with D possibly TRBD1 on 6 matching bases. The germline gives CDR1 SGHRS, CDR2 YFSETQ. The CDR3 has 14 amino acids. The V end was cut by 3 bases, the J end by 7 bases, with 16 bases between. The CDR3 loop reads CASSSNREGSGYTF. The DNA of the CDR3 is TGCGCCAGCAGCTCGAACAGGGAGGGAAGTGGCTACACCTTC.

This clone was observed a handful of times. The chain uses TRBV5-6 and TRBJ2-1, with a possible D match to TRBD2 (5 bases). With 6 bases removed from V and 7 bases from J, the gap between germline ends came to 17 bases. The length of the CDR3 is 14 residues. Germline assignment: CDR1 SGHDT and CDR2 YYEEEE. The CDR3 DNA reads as TGTGCCAGCAACAGACGTGGGCGAGGGAATGAGCAGTTCTTC. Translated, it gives CASNRRGRGNEQFF.

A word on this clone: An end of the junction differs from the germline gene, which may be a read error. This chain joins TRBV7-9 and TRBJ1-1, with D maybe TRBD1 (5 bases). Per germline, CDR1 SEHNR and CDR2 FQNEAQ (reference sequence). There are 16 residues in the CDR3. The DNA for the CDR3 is TGTTCCAGCAGTTTTACGGGACCGCGGGGGAACACTGAAGCTTTCTTT. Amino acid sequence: CSSSFTGPRGNTEAFF.

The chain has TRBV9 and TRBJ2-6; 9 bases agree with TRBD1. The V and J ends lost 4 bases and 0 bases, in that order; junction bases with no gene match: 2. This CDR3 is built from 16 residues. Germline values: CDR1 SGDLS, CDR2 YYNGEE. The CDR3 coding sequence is TGTGCCAGCAGCCGGACAGGGGCCTCTGGGGCCAACGTCCTGACTTTC. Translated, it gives CASSRTGASGANVLTF.

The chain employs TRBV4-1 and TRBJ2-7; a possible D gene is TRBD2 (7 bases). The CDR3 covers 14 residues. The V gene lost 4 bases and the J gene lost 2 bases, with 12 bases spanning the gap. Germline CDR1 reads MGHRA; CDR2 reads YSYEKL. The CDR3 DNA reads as TGCGCCAGCAGCCCGGAGGGGGGGGCCTACGAGCAGTACTTC. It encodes CASSPEGGAYEQYF.

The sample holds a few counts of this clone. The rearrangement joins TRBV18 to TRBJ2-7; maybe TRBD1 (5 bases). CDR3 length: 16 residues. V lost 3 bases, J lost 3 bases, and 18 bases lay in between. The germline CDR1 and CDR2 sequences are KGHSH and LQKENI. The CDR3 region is CASSPPDRFENYEQYF. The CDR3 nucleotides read TGTGCCAGCTCACCGCCCGACAGATTCGAAAACTACGAGCAGTACTTC.

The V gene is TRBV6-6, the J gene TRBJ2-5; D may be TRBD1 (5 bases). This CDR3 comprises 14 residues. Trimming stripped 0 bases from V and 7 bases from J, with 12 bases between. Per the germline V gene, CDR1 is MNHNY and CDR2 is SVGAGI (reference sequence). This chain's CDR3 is CASSYSGAEGTQYF. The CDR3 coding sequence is TGTGCCAGCAGTTACTCTGGGGCCGAAGGGACCCAGTACTTC.

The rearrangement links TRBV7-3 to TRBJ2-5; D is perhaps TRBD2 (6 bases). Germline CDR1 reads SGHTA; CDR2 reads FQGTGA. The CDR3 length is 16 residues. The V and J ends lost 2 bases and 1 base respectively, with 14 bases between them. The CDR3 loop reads CASSLGGTGVQETQYF. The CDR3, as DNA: TGTGCCAGCAGCTTAGGGGGTACGGGGGTCCAAGAGACCCAGTACTTC.